The rows below give T cell receptor beta chains drawn from one sample of a study of CD8+ T cells in alopecia areata. Profiling relied on immunoSEQ multiplex PCR, and the TCRdb table lists in-frame clones only, not all of them. The data show some 240,000 clones, more than 45% seen once. This material consisted of CD4+ T cells sorted from blood, taken at week 4, from a patient treated with tofacitinib. These TCRs come from a human donor with alopecia areata. Each CDR3 is given with its conserved first and last residue. Each record gives: D gene, V gene, clone size, J gene, CDR3 DNA, CDR3 protein. A D gene is named only where the DNA matches it firmly. The size field is filled for only some rows; it gives once, few, many or a size class.

>-|TRBV7-2|few|TRBJ2-5
TGTGCCAGCAGCGGACTCATGGGTCAAGAGACCCAGTACTTC
CASSGLMGQETQYF
>TRBD1|TRBV7-3|-|TRBJ1-3
TGTGCCAGCAGCTCAGGGGGCCCTAGCTCTGGAAACACCATATATTTT
CASSSGGPSSGNTIYF
>-|TRBV10-3|-|TRBJ1-1
TGTGCCATCAGCCCAGGACAGAGGAACACTGAAGCTTTCTTT
CAISPGQRNTEAFF
>-|TRBV7-8|-|TRBJ1-2
TGTGCCAGCAGCCCAGAGAGGAACTATGGCTACACCTTC
CASSPERNYGYTF
>-|TRBV30|-|TRBJ1-2
TGTGCCTGGAAAAGTCCTGCCCCTGACTACACCTTC
CAWKSPAPDYTF
>-|TRBV10-3|-|TRBJ1-1
TGTGCCATCAAGCAGGGATTAGGAGGTCACACTGAAGCTTTCTTT
CAIKQGLGGHTEAFF
>-|TRBV19|few|TRBJ2-1
TGTGCCAGTAGCCCTGAGCGGCGGGCGAGCTCCTACAATGAGCAGTTCTTC
CASSPERRASSYNEQFF
>TRBD1|TRBV4-3|few|TRBJ1-4
TGCGCCAGCAGCCAAGGAGACAGGGTTGATGAAAAACTGTTTTTT
CASSQGDRVDEKLFF
>TRBD1|TRBV29-1|few|TRBJ2-1
TGCAGCGCGACAGGGACTGAGCAGTTCTTC
CSATGTEQFF
>-|TRBV9|-|TRBJ2-7
TGTGCCAGCAGCCCATCAGGGTCGCTGTGGGCCTACGAGCAGTACTTC
CASSPSGSLWAYEQYF
>-|TRBV5-1|few|TRBJ2-3
TGCGCCAGCAGCTCTACAGGGTCCCGAGGGGACGATACGCAGTATTTT
CASSSTGSRGDDTQYF
>-|TRBV7-2|once|TRBJ1-6
TGTGCCAGCAGCTTACTACGCTATAATTCACCCCTCCACTTT
CASSLLRYNSPLHF
>TRBD1|TRBV7-2|-|TRBJ1-1
TGTGCCAGCAGCCCTCGACAGGGAGGGGGCACTGAAGCTTTCTTT
CASSPRQGGGTEAFF
>-|TRBV5-1|few|TRBJ1-2
TGCGCCAGCAGCTTGGCAGGGAATAACTATGGCTACACCTTC
CASSLAGNNYGYTF
>-|TRBV6-5|few|TRBJ1-2
TGTGCCAGCAGTGAACCGAATCAGTACTATGGCTACACCTTC
CASSEPNQYYGYTF
>-|TRBV5-1|-|TRBJ2-7
TGCGCCAGCAGCTCCCGGACTCCAGATTACGAGCAGTACTTC
CASSSRTPDYEQYF
>-|TRBV5-1|few|TRBJ2-6
TGCGCCAGCAGCTTGGACAGCCTCACTGGGGCCAACGTCCTGACTTTC
CASSLDSLTGANVLTF
>TRBD1|TRBV9|-|TRBJ2-7
TGTGCCAGCAGCGTAGGGACAGGGGGCAATCCGCAGTACTTC
CASSVGTGGNPQYF
>-|TRBV18|few|TRBJ2-4
TGTGCCAGCTCACCATCCCAGAAGGCTCTAGCCAAAAACATTCAGTACTTC
CASSPSQKALAKNIQYF
>TRBD1|TRBV30|-|TRBJ1-2
TGTGCCTGGACTGGACAGGGGGCTCTTGGCTACACCTTC
CAWTGQGALGYTF
>-|TRBV5-6|-|TRBJ1-2
TGTGCCAGCAGACGGACAGTCTATGGCTACACCTTC
CASRRTVYGYTF
>-|TRBV29-1|-|TRBJ2-4
TGCAGCGTTGGAGTAGCCAAAAACATTCAGTACTTC
CSVGVAKNIQYF
>TRBD1|TRBV7-3|-|TRBJ2-7
TGTGCCAGCAGCCCACCCCTGACAGGGGCATTATACGAGCAGTACTTC
CASSPPLTGALYEQYF
>TRBD1|TRBV29-1|-|TRBJ2-2
TGCAGCGCCCGTCCAGGGGGCACGTCCGGGGAGCTGTTTTTT
CSARPGGTSGELFF
>-|TRBV7-2|-|TRBJ1-5
TGTGCCAGCAGCTTAGATGGCAGGGACCAGCCCCAGCATTTT
CASSLDGRDQPQHF
>-|TRBV30|-|TRBJ2-3
TGTGCCTGGAGTCGGCTCGACACAGATACGCAGTATTTC
CAWSRLDTDTQYF
>-|TRBV5-1|-|TRBJ1-4
TGCGCCAGCAGGACGGTGGCAACTAATGAAAAACTGTTTTTT
CASRTVATNEKLFF
>-|TRBV27|-|TRBJ1-1
TGTGCCAGCAGTTTATCCACAGGGCCCAGAGAGGCTTTCTTT
CASSLSTGPREAFF
>-|TRBV10-2|-|TRBJ1-2
TGCGCCAGCAGTGAGTCCCCGCGGACAGCGTATGGCTACACCTTC
CASSESPRTAYGYTF
>TRBD1|TRBV19|-|TRBJ2-5
TGTGCCAGTAGTCCCCTGGGACAGGGAGGCGAGACCCAGTACTTC
CASSPLGQGGETQYF
>TRBD1|TRBV5-1|many|TRBJ1-4
TGCGCCAGCAGCCGACAGGGACTAAATGAAAAACTGTTTTTT
CASSRQGLNEKLFF
>-|TRBV19|-|TRBJ2-6
TGTGCCAGTAGTATCAAGGGTCCATCTGGGGCCAACGTCCTGACTTTC
CASSIKGPSGANVLTF
>-|TRBV29-1|-|TRBJ1-2
TGCAGCGTTGTAGACACCTACTATGGCTACACCTTC
CSVVDTYYGYTF
>-|TRBV1|-|TRBJ2-5
TGCACCAGCAGCCAAGTTTATCCGGGGCTACAAGAGACCCAGTACTTC
CTSSQVYPGLQETQYF
>-|TRBV7-2|-|TRBJ2-6
TGTGCCAGCAGCCTGACAAGCTCTGGGGCCAACGTCCTGACTTTC
CASSLTSSGANVLTF
>-|TRBV29-1|-|TRBJ2-3
TGCAGCGTGGCTGAACTCTTAGATACGCAGTATTTT
CSVAELLDTQYF